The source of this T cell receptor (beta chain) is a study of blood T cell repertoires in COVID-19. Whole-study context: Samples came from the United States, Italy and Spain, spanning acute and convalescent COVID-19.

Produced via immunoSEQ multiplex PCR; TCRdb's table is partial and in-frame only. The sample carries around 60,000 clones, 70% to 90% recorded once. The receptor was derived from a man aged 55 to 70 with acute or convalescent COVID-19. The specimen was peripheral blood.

The CDR3 sequence: CASSSDRVIYNSPLHF. The CDR3 nucleotides are TGTGCCAGCAGCTCCGACAGAGTAATTTATAATTCACCCCTCCACTTT. This chain uses TRBV7-4 with TRBJ1-6; a weak D match, TRBD1 (5 bases). This CDR3 region has 16 residues. The V end was cut by 4 bases, the J end by 4 bases, with 14 bases between. The germline gives CDR1 SGHVT, CDR2 SQSDAQ.